This entry is about one T cell receptor (beta chain). Its specificity is unknown. This CDR3 contains 19 residues. CDR1 and CDR2 from the germline V gene are SGHTA and FQGTGA. V was clipped by 2 bases and J by 1 base; unmatched bases: 11. TCRdb's table, derived via immunoSEQ multiplex PCR, lists solely in-frame clones and lacks some. In the table there are some 90,000 clones, roughly 80% of which are singletons. The entry originates in a study of graft-versus-host responses after intestinal transplantation. This material consisted of unstimulated CD4+ T cells sorted from spleen or lymph node cells, taken before intestinal transplant. This TCR came from a human donor who received an intestinal transplant. The chain uses TRBV7-3 and TRBJ2-7; 13 bases match TRBD2. This CDR3 reads CASSLAGTSGDGESYEQYF. The CDR3 DNA is TGTGCCAGCAGCTTAGCCGGGACTAGCGGGGACGGGGAATCCTACGAGCAGTACTTC.